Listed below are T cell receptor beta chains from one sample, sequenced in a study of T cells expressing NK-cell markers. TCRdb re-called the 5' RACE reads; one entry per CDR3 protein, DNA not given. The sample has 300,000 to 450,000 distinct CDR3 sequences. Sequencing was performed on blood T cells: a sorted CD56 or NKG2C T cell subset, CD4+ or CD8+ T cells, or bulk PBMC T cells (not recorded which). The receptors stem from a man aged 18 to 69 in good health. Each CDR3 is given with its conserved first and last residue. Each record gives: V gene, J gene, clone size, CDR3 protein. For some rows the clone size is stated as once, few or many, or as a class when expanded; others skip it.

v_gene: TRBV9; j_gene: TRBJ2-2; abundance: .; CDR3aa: CASSGGGQGKSSNTGELFF
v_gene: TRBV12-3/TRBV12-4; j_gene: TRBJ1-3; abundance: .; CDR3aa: CASPRSLNTIYF
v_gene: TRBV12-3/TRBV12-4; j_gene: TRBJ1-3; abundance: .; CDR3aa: CASKGFIGNTIYF
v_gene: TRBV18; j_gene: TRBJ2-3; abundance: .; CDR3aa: CASSTETGIYTQYF
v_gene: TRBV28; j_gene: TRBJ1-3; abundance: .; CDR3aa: CASSFDRYVSGNTIYF
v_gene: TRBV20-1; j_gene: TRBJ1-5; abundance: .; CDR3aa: CSASQTIGTGLVQPQHF
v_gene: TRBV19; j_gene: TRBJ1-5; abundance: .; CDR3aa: CASKVGGGAQHF
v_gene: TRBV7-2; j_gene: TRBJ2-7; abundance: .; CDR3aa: CASNRYSGQNYEQYF
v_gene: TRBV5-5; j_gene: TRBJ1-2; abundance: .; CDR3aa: CASSLTGDYYGYTF
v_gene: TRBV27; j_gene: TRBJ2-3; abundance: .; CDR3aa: CASRTTFGGITDTQYF
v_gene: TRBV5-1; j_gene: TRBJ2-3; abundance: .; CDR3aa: CASKQRLATYTDTQYF
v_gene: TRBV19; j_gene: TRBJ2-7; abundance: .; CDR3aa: CASSIAGSKGYEQYF
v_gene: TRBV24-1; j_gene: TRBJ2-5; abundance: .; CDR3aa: CATSDPTGPKTQYF
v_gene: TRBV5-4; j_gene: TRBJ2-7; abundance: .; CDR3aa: CASSLASGQGYEQYF
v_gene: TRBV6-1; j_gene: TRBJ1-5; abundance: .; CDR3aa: CASSESRGVAQHF
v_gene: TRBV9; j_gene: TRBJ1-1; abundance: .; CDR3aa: CASSTWTGMDTEAFF
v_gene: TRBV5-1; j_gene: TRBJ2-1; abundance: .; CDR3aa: CASGRDRASDEQFF
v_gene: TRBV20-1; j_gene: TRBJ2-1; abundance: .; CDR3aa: CSASSGLLHNEQFF
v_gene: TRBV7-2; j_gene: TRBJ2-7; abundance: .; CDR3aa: CASSLRPVAGSYEQYF
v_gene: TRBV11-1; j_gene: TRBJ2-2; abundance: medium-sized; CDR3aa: CASSRLAGNTGELFF
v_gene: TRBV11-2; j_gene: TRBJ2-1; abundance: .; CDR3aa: CASSLRDIRLYNEQFF
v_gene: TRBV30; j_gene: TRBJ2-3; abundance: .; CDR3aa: CAWAALGTDTQYF
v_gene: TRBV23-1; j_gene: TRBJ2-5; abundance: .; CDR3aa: CASSLFHATFGASETQYF
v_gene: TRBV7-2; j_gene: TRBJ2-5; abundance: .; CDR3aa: CASSLGISETQYF
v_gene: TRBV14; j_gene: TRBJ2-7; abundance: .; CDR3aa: CASSQDWSDGGEQYF
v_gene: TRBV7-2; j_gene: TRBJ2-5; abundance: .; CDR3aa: CASSPPSSRQTQYF
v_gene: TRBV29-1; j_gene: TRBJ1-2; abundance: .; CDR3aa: CSVDVPKQGATYGYTF
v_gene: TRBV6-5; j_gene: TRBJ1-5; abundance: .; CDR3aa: CASSYTIDIDRYSNQPQHF
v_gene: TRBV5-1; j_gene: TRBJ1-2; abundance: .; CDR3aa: CASSLRDSLYTF
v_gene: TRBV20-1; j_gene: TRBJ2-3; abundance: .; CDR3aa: CSVSGTSGSTDTQYF
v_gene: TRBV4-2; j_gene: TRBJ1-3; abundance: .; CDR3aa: CASSLNGKGNTIYF
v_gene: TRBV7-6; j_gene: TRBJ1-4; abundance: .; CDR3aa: CASSLRTGGSEKLFF
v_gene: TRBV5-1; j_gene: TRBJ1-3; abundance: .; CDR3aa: CASSSGTGSGNTIYF
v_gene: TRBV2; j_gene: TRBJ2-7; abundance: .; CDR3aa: CASSDPPGEQYF
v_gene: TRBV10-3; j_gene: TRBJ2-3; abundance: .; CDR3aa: CATTGGGTDTQYF